The entry below gives a single T cell receptor (beta chain) sequence along with its context. These data come from a study of cytomegalovirus exposure and HLA in healthy donors. The PCR was carried out with 60 Vbeta primers and 13 Jbeta primers. TCRdb's table, derived via immunoSEQ multiplex PCR, lists solely in-frame clones and lacks some. The sample has some 120,000 clones, approximately 80% seen once. The sample consisted of PBMCs. This sequence was found in a man under 40 in good health and CMV-seropositive.

CDR3 DNA: TGTGCCAGTAGTAGGACACCTGATTCTAACTATGGCTACACCTTC. Protein sequence: CASSRTPDSNYGYTF. The V gene is TRBV19, the J gene TRBJ1-2, with D possibly TRBD1 on 5 matching bases. Germline CDR1 reads LNHDA; CDR2 reads SQIVND (reference sequence). V was trimmed by 4 bases and J by 0 bases, leaving 12 bases between them. CDR3 length equals 15 residues. Combining the CDR3 with reference TRBV19 and TRBJ1-2 gives the whole variable domain DGGITQSPKYLFRKEGQNVTLSCEQNLNHDAMYWYRQDPGQGLRLIYYSQIVNDFQKGDIAEGYSVSREKKESFPLTVTSAQKNPTAFYLCASSRTPDSNYGYTFGSGTRLTVV.